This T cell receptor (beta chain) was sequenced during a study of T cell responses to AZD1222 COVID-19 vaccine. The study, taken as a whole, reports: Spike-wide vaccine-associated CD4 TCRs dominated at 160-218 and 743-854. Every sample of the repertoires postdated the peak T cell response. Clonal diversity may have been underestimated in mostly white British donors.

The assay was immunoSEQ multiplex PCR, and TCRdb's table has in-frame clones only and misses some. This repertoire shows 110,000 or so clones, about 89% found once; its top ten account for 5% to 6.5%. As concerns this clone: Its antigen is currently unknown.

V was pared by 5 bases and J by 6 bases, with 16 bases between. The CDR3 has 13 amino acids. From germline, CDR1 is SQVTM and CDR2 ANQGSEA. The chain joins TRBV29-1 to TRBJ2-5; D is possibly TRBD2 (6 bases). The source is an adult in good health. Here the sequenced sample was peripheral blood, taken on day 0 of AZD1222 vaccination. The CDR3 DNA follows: TGCAGCGTTCCTCGGGGAGGAGGGAAGACCCAGTACTTC. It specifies CSVPRGGGKTQYF.